This is a list of T cell receptor beta chains from one sample in a study of blood T cell repertoires in COVID-19. TCRdb's table, derived via immunoSEQ multiplex PCR, lists solely in-frame clones and lacks some. Among 360,000 or so clones listed, roughly 91% were seen once. Source material: PBMCs or T cells enriched from blood (not recorded which). These receptors all come from a woman in her twenties or thirties who had recovered from COVID-19. Both conserved end residues are part of each CDR3. The order of the fields is CDR3 protein, CDR3 DNA, J gene, D gene, clone size, V gene. D genes are given only for firm matches. Not all rows give a size; the values are once, few, many and, for expanded clones, a class.

CDR3aa: CATSDVTSGRRYNEQFF
CDR3nt: TGTGCCACCAGTGACGTGACTAGCGGGAGACGGTACAATGAGCAGTTCTTC
j_gene: TRBJ2-1
d_gene: TRBD2
abundance: .
v_gene: TRBV24-1

CDR3aa: CASSQLSGGPSEQYF
CDR3nt: TGTGCCAGCAGCCAACTGTCCGGGGGGCCAAGCGAGCAGTACTTC
j_gene: TRBJ2-7
d_gene: .
abundance: .
v_gene: TRBV3-1/TRBV3-2

CDR3aa: CASSLAGWVRGEQYF
CDR3nt: TGCGCCAGCAGCTTGGCCGGGTGGGTTCGTGGCGAGCAGTACTTC
j_gene: TRBJ2-7
d_gene: .
abundance: .
v_gene: TRBV5-1

CDR3aa: CASSPLGGGQGFVQPQHF
CDR3nt: TGTGCCAGCAGTCCACTGGGCGGGGGACAGGGTTTCGTTCAGCCCCAGCATTTT
j_gene: TRBJ1-5
d_gene: TRBD1
abundance: .
v_gene: TRBV28

CDR3aa: CASSSWDRGSYYNYGYTF
CDR3nt: TGTGCCAGCAGCTCCTGGGACAGGGGGTCCTATTATAACTATGGCTACACCTTC
j_gene: TRBJ1-2
d_gene: TRBD1
abundance: once
v_gene: TRBV7-2

CDR3aa: CASSPWTGKTGELFF
CDR3nt: TGCGCCAGCAGTCCATGGACAGGGAAGACTGGGGAGCTGTTTTTT
j_gene: TRBJ2-2
d_gene: TRBD1
abundance: .
v_gene: TRBV10-1

CDR3aa: CASAGQGNTIYF
CDR3nt: TGTGCCAGCGCCGGACAGGGAAACACCATATATTTT
j_gene: TRBJ1-3
d_gene: .
abundance: .
v_gene: TRBV19

CDR3aa: CASRSLAGGPHEQYF
CDR3nt: TGTGCCAGCAGATCACTAGCGGGAGGACCCCACGAGCAGTACTTC
j_gene: TRBJ2-7
d_gene: TRBD2
abundance: .
v_gene: TRBV6-5

CDR3aa: CASKIGGLNSPLHF
CDR3nt: TGTGCCAGCAAGATAGGGGGTTTAAATTCACCCCTCCACTTT
j_gene: TRBJ1-6
d_gene: .
abundance: .
v_gene: TRBV28

CDR3aa: CASSLGGVLGEQFF
CDR3nt: TGTGCCAGCAGCTTAGGGGGGGTTTTGGGTGAGCAGTTCTTC
j_gene: TRBJ2-1
d_gene: .
abundance: .
v_gene: TRBV7-9

CDR3aa: CASSQDRVRNEQYF
CDR3nt: TGTGCCAGCAGCCAGGACAGGGTACGAAACGAGCAGTACTTC
j_gene: TRBJ2-7
d_gene: TRBD1
abundance: .
v_gene: TRBV5-5

CDR3aa: CASSHPGHKLFF
CDR3nt: TGTGCCAGCAGCCACCCGGGACACAAACTGTTTTTT
j_gene: TRBJ1-4
d_gene: .
abundance: .
v_gene: TRBV5-6

CDR3aa: CASSYSMAGTEAFF
CDR3nt: TGTGCCAGCAGTTACTCGATGGCAGGCACTGAAGCTTTCTTT
j_gene: TRBJ1-1
d_gene: .
abundance: .
v_gene: TRBV6-5

CDR3aa: CASSLSRGFWNSYNSPLHF
CDR3nt: TGTGCCAGCAGCTTGAGCCGAGGATTCTGGAACTCCTATAATTCACCCCTCCACTTT
j_gene: TRBJ1-6
d_gene: .
abundance: .
v_gene: TRBV5-6

CDR3aa: CASSQTSGRTVGKEQYF
CDR3nt: TGTGCCAGCAGCCAAACTAGCGGGAGGACCGTGGGGAAGGAGCAGTACTTC
j_gene: TRBJ2-7
d_gene: TRBD2
abundance: .
v_gene: TRBV4-2

CDR3aa: CASSLRQGGNQPQHF
CDR3nt: TGTGCCAGCAGCTTGAGGCAGGGTGGCAATCAGCCCCAGCATTTT
j_gene: TRBJ1-5
d_gene: .
abundance: .
v_gene: TRBV5-6

CDR3aa: CASGSTDYNEQFF
CDR3nt: TGTGCTAGTGGTTCAACAGACTACAATGAGCAGTTCTTC
j_gene: TRBJ2-1
d_gene: .
abundance: .
v_gene: TRBV12-5

CDR3aa: CASSMNGNAPTDTQYF
CDR3nt: TGTGCCAGTAGTATGAATGGCAATGCTCCAACGGATACGCAGTATTTT
j_gene: TRBJ2-3
d_gene: .
abundance: .
v_gene: TRBV19

CDR3aa: CASSQERDSSYEQYF
CDR3nt: TGCGCCAGCAGCCAAGAACGGGACAGCTCCTACGAGCAGTACTTC
j_gene: TRBJ2-7
d_gene: TRBD1
abundance: .
v_gene: TRBV4-3

CDR3aa: CACPRTGRLEAFF
CDR3nt: TGTGCCTGTCCTCGGACAGGGCGGCTTGAAGCTTTCTTT
j_gene: TRBJ1-1
d_gene: TRBD1
abundance: .
v_gene: TRBV30

CDR3aa: CASSEAPGAGELFF
CDR3nt: TGTGCCAGCAGTGAAGCCCCAGGGGCCGGGGAGCTGTTTTTT
j_gene: TRBJ2-2
d_gene: .
abundance: once
v_gene: TRBV6-4

CDR3aa: CASSPKSGGNQPQHF
CDR3nt: TGTGCCAGCAGCCCAAAGTCGGGGGGCAATCAGCCCCAGCATTTT
j_gene: TRBJ1-5
d_gene: .
abundance: .
v_gene: TRBV7-2

CDR3aa: CASGRDRVMNTEAFF
CDR3nt: TGTGCCAGCGGCCGGGACAGGGTTATGAACACTGAAGCTTTCTTT
j_gene: TRBJ1-1
d_gene: TRBD1
abundance: .
v_gene: TRBV27

CDR3aa: CAWRHSGTGAYEQYF
CDR3nt: TGTGCCTGGAGGCACTCCGGGACAGGAGCCTACGAGCAGTACTTC
j_gene: TRBJ2-7
d_gene: TRBD1
abundance: .
v_gene: TRBV30

CDR3aa: CASSRQGRTEAFF
CDR3nt: TGTGCCAGTAGCCGACAGGGCCGGACTGAAGCTTTCTTT
j_gene: TRBJ1-1
d_gene: TRBD1
abundance: .
v_gene: TRBV19

CDR3aa: CASSRTGGTQPQHF
CDR3nt: TGTGCCAGCAGTCGGACAGGGGGCACTCAGCCCCAGCATTTT
j_gene: TRBJ1-5
d_gene: TRBD1
abundance: .
v_gene: TRBV6-5

CDR3aa: CASSPGGGEAFF
CDR3nt: TGTGCCAGCTCACCCGGGGGGGGTGAAGCTTTCTTT
j_gene: TRBJ1-1
d_gene: .
abundance: .
v_gene: TRBV18

CDR3aa: CASSYLNRAGYTF
CDR3nt: TGTGCCAGCAGTTACCTGAACAGGGCGGGCTACACCTTC
j_gene: TRBJ1-2
d_gene: .
abundance: .
v_gene: TRBV6-5

CDR3aa: CASIALTESWRVSYNEQFF
CDR3nt: TGTGCCAGCATTGCCCTAACGGAGAGTTGGCGGGTGTCCTACAATGAGCAGTTCTTC
j_gene: TRBJ2-1
d_gene: .
abundance: .
v_gene: TRBV28

CDR3aa: CASSGPLRGGAYTGELFF
CDR3nt: TGTGCCAGCAGTGGACCCCTTAGGGGGGGCGCTTACACCGGGGAGCTGTTTTTT
j_gene: TRBJ2-2
d_gene: .
abundance: .
v_gene: TRBV28

CDR3aa: CASSQEGTTTGQPQHF
CDR3nt: TGTGCCAGCAGCCAAGAAGGGACAACTACGGGACAGCCCCAGCATTTT
j_gene: TRBJ1-5
d_gene: .
abundance: .
v_gene: TRBV7-9

CDR3aa: CASSLGLAPEGETQYF
CDR3nt: TGCGCCAGCAGCTTGGGACTAGCCCCGGAGGGGGAGACCCAGTACTTC
j_gene: TRBJ2-5
d_gene: TRBD2
abundance: .
v_gene: TRBV5-1

CDR3aa: CASSFSRNTEAFF
CDR3nt: TGTGCCAGCAGTTTTAGCCGGAACACTGAAGCTTTCTTT
j_gene: TRBJ1-1
d_gene: .
abundance: .
v_gene: TRBV28

CDR3aa: CASSLGRLVAEQYF
CDR3nt: TGTGCCAGCAGCTTAGGCCGACTAGTTGCCGAGCAGTACTTC
j_gene: TRBJ2-7
d_gene: .
abundance: .
v_gene: TRBV13

CDR3aa: CATGLAGFDEQFF
CDR3nt: TGTGCGACTGGGCTAGCCGGTTTCGATGAGCAGTTCTTC
j_gene: TRBJ2-1
d_gene: .
abundance: .
v_gene: TRBV12-3/TRBV12-4

CDR3aa: CAWSPGQGAYGYTF
CDR3nt: TGTGCCTGGAGTCCGGGACAGGGGGCCTATGGCTACACCTTC
j_gene: TRBJ1-2
d_gene: TRBD1
abundance: .
v_gene: TRBV30

CDR3aa: CAIQEGQGFYEQYF
CDR3nt: TGTGCCATCCAAGAGGGACAGGGGTTTTACGAGCAGTACTTC
j_gene: TRBJ2-7
d_gene: TRBD1
abundance: few
v_gene: TRBV28

CDR3aa: CASRANQPQHF
CDR3nt: TGCGCCAGCAGGGCAAATCAGCCCCAGCATTTT
j_gene: TRBJ1-5
d_gene: .
abundance: once
v_gene: TRBV10-1

CDR3aa: CAWNLGQLNSPLHF
CDR3nt: TGTGCCTGGAATCTCGGACAGCTTAATTCACCCCTCCACTTT
j_gene: TRBJ1-6
d_gene: .
abundance: few
v_gene: TRBV30

CDR3aa: CASSRTSGRNYEQYF
CDR3nt: TGTGCCAGCAGCCGGACTAGCGGGAGGAACTACGAGCAGTACTTC
j_gene: TRBJ2-7
d_gene: TRBD2
abundance: .
v_gene: TRBV28

CDR3aa: CATRPPSGRGDEQFF
CDR3nt: TGTGCCACCAGGCCACCCAGCGGGAGAGGGGATGAGCAGTTCTTC
j_gene: TRBJ2-1
d_gene: TRBD2
abundance: .
v_gene: TRBV15